This T cell receptor (beta chain) appears in the sequencing data of a study of siplizumab effects on memory and regulatory T cells. Germline lookup yields CDR1 SGHRS and CDR2 YFSETQ. With V trimmed by 3 bases and J by 5 bases, 8 bases remained unmatched. CDR3 size: 15 residues. The protocol was immunoSEQ multiplex PCR, while the TCRdb copy is restricted to in-frame clones and leaves out a portion. This table has over 70,000 clones, roughly 94% appearing once. Findings of the study overall: Memory cells that were CD4+ and unstimulated gave rise to alloreactive sequences, which siplizumab significantly reduced. Whether the proliferating Tregs (from siplizumab cultures) were suppressive was not confirmed. Naive T cells seemed more diverse than memory cells; they also seemed major alloresponse contributors. Mappable alloreactive CD4+ clones averaged 68.8% Treg-derived with siplizumab versus about 30% in controls.

Of note for this clone: Its antigen is currently unknown.

The sample comprised CD8+ T cells sorted from blood. The TCR was taken from a human donor in good health. The rearrangement links TRBV5-1 to TRBJ2-3; 8 nucleotides match TRBD2. CDR3 nucleotide sequence: TGCGCCAGCAGCTGGACTAGCAATTTCATAGATACGCAGTATTTT. This sequence encodes CASSWTSNFIDTQYF.